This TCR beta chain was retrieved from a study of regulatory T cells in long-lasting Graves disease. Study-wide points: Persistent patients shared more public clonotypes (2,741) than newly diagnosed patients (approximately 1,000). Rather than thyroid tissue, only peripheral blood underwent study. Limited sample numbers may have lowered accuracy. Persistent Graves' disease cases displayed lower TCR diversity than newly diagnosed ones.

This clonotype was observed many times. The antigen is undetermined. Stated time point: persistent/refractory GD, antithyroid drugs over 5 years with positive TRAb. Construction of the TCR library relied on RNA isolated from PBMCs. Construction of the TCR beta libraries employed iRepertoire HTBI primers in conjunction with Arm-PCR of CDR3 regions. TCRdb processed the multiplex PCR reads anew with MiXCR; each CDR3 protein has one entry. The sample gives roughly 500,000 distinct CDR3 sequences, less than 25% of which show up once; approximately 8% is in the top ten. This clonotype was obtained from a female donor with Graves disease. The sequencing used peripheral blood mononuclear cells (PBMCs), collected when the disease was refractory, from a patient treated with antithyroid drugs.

CDR3 sequence reads: CASSSSTGGENIQYF. The CDR3 coding sequence is TGTGCCAGCAGCTCGTCGACAGGGGGCGAAAACATTCAGTACTTC. This chain links TRBV7-9 with TRBJ2-4; TRBD1 matches 10 bases. Germline assignment: CDR1 SEHNR and CDR2 FQNEAQ (reference sequence). The CDR3 totals 15 residues. V shed 4 bases and J 5 bases; nucleotides not matched to a gene: 5. Full variable domain (missing parts from reference TRBV7-9 and TRBJ2-4): DTGVSQNPRHKITKRGQNVTFRCDPISEHNRLYWYRQTLGQGPEFLTYFQNEAQLEKSRLLSDRFSAERPKGSFSTLEIQRTEQGDSAMYLCASSSSTGGENIQYFGAGTRLSVL.